The TCR beta chain under discussion was sequenced for a study of OX40 agonist ivuxolimab in advanced cancers. General notes on the study: The costimulatory receptor OX40 (CD134) was targeted by ivuxolimab, a fully human IgG2 agonistic monoclonal antibody. In the dose-escalation cohort, 82.7% of patients were male, and the mean age was about 55 years, with a range of roughly 20 to 85. Peripheral TCRbeta sequencing was intended to test whether TCR sequence diversity was altered and clonal T-cell expansion was caused by ivuxolimab. Patients were allowed to have had prior anti-PD-1, anti-PD-L1 or anti-CTLA-4 therapy, and around 37% of the dose-escalation patients had previously received checkpoint inhibitors. Three dose-escalation patients achieved partial responses, one with hepatocellular carcinoma and two with cutaneous melanoma. The paper reports the monotherapy dose-escalation portion (N of about 47 patients) of the phase I ivuxolimab trial. Among the 50 to 55 dose-escalation patients, around 20 had hepatocellular carcinoma, approximately 15 melanoma, 9 renal cell carcinoma and 9 head and neck cancer. Intravenous ivuxolimab was administered to patients every 2 weeks at six dose levels: 0.01, 0.1, 0.3, 1.5, 3 and 10 mg/kg. Study-wide conclusions, independent of this receptor: Low levels of normalized T-cell clonal expansion were also shown by some nonresponding patients. In the 0.1-3.0 mg/kg groups, partial responders had among the lowest normalized peripheral clonal expansion, particularly in CD8+ T cells. Which antigens the clonally expanded peripheral T cells were specific for was not determined. After ivuxolimab, expanded clones were on average more numerous among CD8+ T cells than among CD4+ T cells. Clonal expansion of both CD4+ and CD8+ blood T cells was observed from baseline to week 6 at doses 0.1 to 3.0 mg/kg.

Genomic DNA was extracted from sorted cells for sequencing of the TCRbeta CDR3 region. TCRbeta CDR3 regions were sequenced using the immunoSEQ Assay. What TCRdb holds here is the immuneACCESS table cut down to in-frame rearrangements. Part of the clones is not present; checked against another copy, under half of the missing clones reflect an unresolved V gene, and the others are unexplained. The sample table records nearly 70,000 clones; 65% to 90% of these occur just once. Roughly 1.4% of the sample is in the top ten clones. Trimming removed 6 bases from V and 5 bases from J; the gene matches leave 8 bases unexplained. There are 14 amino acids in the CDR3, from cysteine to phenylalanine inclusive. Only the CDR3 portion is preserved as DNA: 42 bases, with reading frame beginning at the first base. The germline V gene (reference sequence) provides CDR1 MNHNY and CDR2 SVGAGI. As for this clone: Its specific antigen is unknown. Qualities for individual bases were not recorded, and no much larger clone is one base off.

Patients with autoimmune disease history or receiving systemic immunosuppression were excluded from the trial. Peripheral blood for TCR sequencing was collected from all dose cohorts at baseline, on cycle 4 day 1, and on cycle 7 day 1. Samples were obtained from an open-label, multicenter, first-in-human phase I dose-escalation trial of ivuxolimab. The trial enrolled adults with locally advanced or metastatic head and neck squamous cell, hepatocellular, melanoma or renal cell carcinoma. Before TCR sequencing, CD4+ T cells and CD8+ T cells were sorted from peripheral blood as separate populations. The sequence joins TRBV6-6 to TRBJ2-7, and TRBD1 aligns with 9 junction nucleotides. The sample here was CD4+ or CD8+ T cells sorted from blood, taken in a trial of the OX40 agonist ivuxolimab. This clonotype was obtained from an adult with an advanced solid tumor such as melanoma, head and neck, liver or kidney cancer. The CDR3 is CASSRDRAVNEQYF. The nucleotides read TGTGCCAGCAGCAGGGACAGGGCTGTCAACGAGCAGTACTTC.